This T cell receptor beta chain was sequenced for a study of blood T cell repertoires in COVID-19. In the source study's methods: Estimation of nucleated cell counts was performed using reference gene primer amplification. Assay used: immunoSEQ multiplex PCR; TCRdb lists only in-frame clones, some missing. V and J calls and clone size are given by that table; D and trimming were obtained from the DNA. The profile shows about 200,000 clones, around 90% of them singletons. Residents of about two dozen US areas, aged about 18 to 95 years, made up the participants. Participants were placed into cohorts based on the clinical history they reported. Recovered Cohort 3 donors showed two negative PCRs, clearance, or symptom resolution. The germline CDR1 and CDR2 sequences are SGHAT and FQNNGV. This CDR3 is 12 amino acids long. Trimming removed 3 bases at V and 7 bases at J, with 10 bases between.

This sequence was found in a woman in her late teens or twenties who had recovered from COVID-19. The gene calls are TRBV11-2 and TRBJ2-7, with a weak D call TRBD2 (7 bases). Sequencing was done on a sample of PBMCs or T cells enriched from blood (not recorded which). For the CDR3, the DNA is TGTGCCAGCAGCTTGGGGGGGCAAGAGCAGTACTTC. As protein: CASSLGGQEQYF.